This is a list of T cell receptor beta chains from one sample in a study of cytomegalovirus exposure and HLA in healthy donors. Sequencing used immunoSEQ multiplex PCR; TCRdb keeps in-frame clones, though not all of them. The sample shows around 150,000 clones, roughly four fifths of them seen only once. The sequenced sample was PBMCs. Receptor source: a woman in her late teens or twenties in good health and CMV-seronegative. The CDR3 runs from the conserved cysteine through the conserved F or W. D genes are given only for firm matches. Clone size is not always given. Where it is, it says once, few, many or a class for expanded clones.

>TRBV7-9|.|TRBJ2-7|15|.
TGTGCCAGCAGACCCGCGACAGCCGCTGAGGACGAGCAGTACTTC
CASRPATAAEDEQYF
>TRBV9|.|TRBJ1-1|14|.
TGTGCCAGCAGCGTGAGGGGGTCGAACACTGAAGCTTTCTTT
CASSVRGSNTEAFF
>TRBV19|.|TRBJ2-1|15|.
TGTGCCAGTACCTTCACCCTGGCAGGCCACAATGAGCAGTTCTTC
CASTFTLAGHNEQFF
>TRBV14|TRBD2|TRBJ2-7|20|.
TGTGCCAGCAGCCAAGATGCTCTAGCGGGAGAGCCCTTCACCTCCTACGAGCAGTACTTC
CASSQDALAGEPFTSYEQYF
>TRBV7-9|TRBD1|TRBJ2-4|16|.
TGTGCCAGCAGCTTCGGGACAGGGGTTGCCAAAAACATTCAGTACTTC
CASSFGTGVAKNIQYF
>TRBV27|TRBD1|TRBJ1-2|12|.
TGTGCCAGCAGAAGGGACAGGGATGGCTACACCTTC
CASRRDRDGYTF
>TRBV27|TRBD1|TRBJ1-1|14|.
TGTGCCAGCAGTTCCATAACGAGACAGGGCTTGGCTTTCTTT
CASSSITRQGLAFF
>TRBV25-1|.|TRBJ1-5|16|.
TGTGCCAGCAGTGAGGGGGCCAGGTATAGCAATCAGCCCCAGCATTTT
CASSEGARYSNQPQHF
>TRBV27|TRBD1|TRBJ2-1|15|few
TGTGCCAGCAGTTTTGCACAGGGGTTCTACAATGAGCAGTTCTTC
CASSFAQGFYNEQFF
>TRBV5-1|TRBD1|TRBJ1-1|17|.
TGCGCCAGCAGCTTGGTCCCGGGACAGGGGAGCGCCACTGAAGCTTTCTTT
CASSLVPGQGSATEAFF
>TRBV2|.|TRBJ2-1|16|.
TGTGCCAGCAGTACCCAGACAGATTTCACCTACAATGAGCAGTTCTTC
CASSTQTDFTYNEQFF
>TRBV28|TRBD1|TRBJ1-1|14|.
TGTGCCAGCACTACAGGGGGGTCGAGGACTGAAGCTTTCTTT
CASTTGGSRTEAFF
>TRBV7-9|.|TRBJ1-1|11|.
TGTTCCAGCAGCTTCCTGGACTACCTATTCTTT
CSSSFLDYLFF
>TRBV18|TRBD1|TRBJ2-7|15|.
TGTGCCAGCTCACCACTTCCGGCAGGGGGCGACGAGCAGTACTTC
CASSPLPAGGDEQYF
>TRBV29-1|TRBD1|TRBJ2-3|12|.
TGCAGCGTTCGGACAGGGGCAGATACGCAGTATTTT
CSVRTGADTQYF
>TRBV10-3|.|TRBJ2-3|17|.
TGTGCCATCCCCGGCCCAACCATTTACAGAAGGGGTGATACGCAGTATTTT
CAIPGPTIYRRGDTQYF
>TRBV7-2|.|TRBJ1-4|15|.
TGTGCCAGCAGCTTAGCTACAGGGAGAGGAGAAAAACTGTTTTTT
CASSLATGRGEKLFF
>TRBV4-1|TRBD2|TRBJ2-1|17|.
TGCGCCAGCAGCCAAGCCGGACTAGCGGGACCATTCAATGAGCAGTTCTTC
CASSQAGLAGPFNEQFF
>TRBV5-1|.|TRBJ1-4|14|.
TGCGCCAGCACCCGATACCAGGGTGATGAAAAACTGTTTTTT
CASTRYQGDEKLFF
>TRBV19|.|TRBJ1-2|14|.
TGTGCCAGTAGTATTAACGGGGTTAACTATGGCTACACCTTC
CASSINGVNYGYTF
>TRBV27|.|TRBJ2-1|16|.
TGTGCCAGCAGTTTAAACAAGCGGGACAATTACAATGAGCAGTTCTTC
CASSLNKRDNYNEQFF
>TRBV11-2|TRBD2|TRBJ2-5|18|.
TGTGCCAGCAGCTCAAGGGAGGGACCCCTCTTGTCCTCGGAGACCCAGTACTTC
CASSSREGPLLSSETQYF
>TRBV27|.|TRBJ2-1|14|.
TGTGCCAGCAGTTTAGGGGCTGGCTACAATGAGCAGTTCTTC
CASSLGAGYNEQFF
>TRBV7-2|TRBD1|TRBJ2-1|15|.
TGTGCCAGCAGCCTACTACAGGGGGCGTTGAATGAGCAGTTCTTC
CASSLLQGALNEQFF
>TRBV19|.|TRBJ1-5|12|.
TGTGCCAGTAGTAGCGCCTCTCAGCCCCAGCATTTT
CASSSASQPQHF
>TRBV6-5|.|TRBJ1-2|13|.
TGTGCCAGCAGTCCTCCAGGTCTCGATGGCTACACCTTC
CASSPPGLDGYTF
>TRBV5-8|.|TRBJ2-5|18|.
TGTGCCAGCAGCTCTGGGACAGTAAGCGAAGCGGGAGTGGAGACCCAGTACTTC
CASSSGTVSEAGVETQYF
>TRBV6-5|.|TRBJ1-4|14|.
TGTGCCAGCAGCTCTCAGGGGTATGATGAAAAACTGTTTTTT
CASSSQGYDEKLFF
>TRBV2|TRBD1|TRBJ1-1|14|.
TGTGCCAGTGCTACGACAGGGATGAACACTGAAGCTTTCTTT
CASATTGMNTEAFF